The 9 T cell receptor delta chains presented below share a single source sample, sequenced in a study of γδ T cells in repeated Plasmodium falciparum infection. Flow sorting of PBMC yielded separate Vgamma9/Vdelta2+ and Vdelta2-negative gammadelta T cell populations for bulk repertoire analysis. TCRdb re-called clones from the multiplex PCR reads via CATT. The sample shows 50,000 or so delta-chain clones, around 1.6% of them seen only once. The sample taken for sequencing was gamma-delta T cells from blood. These receptor sequences come from a pool of human donors (malaria-infected and uninfected, not separated).

This clone was observed a handful of times. A far more abundant clone sits one base away, making this likely a read error. Other DNA sequences in this sample translate to the same CDR3. The chain joins TRDV1 to TRDJ1; the match to TRDD3 covers 11 bases. TCRdb lists no J gene, so it was determined here by aligning the DNA to germline. This CDR3 comprises 24 residues. Trimming removed 4 bases from V and 1 base from J; junction bases left unmatched: 29. Germline V lookup: CDR1 TSWWSYY, CDR2 QGS. In DNA form, the CDR3 reads TGTGCTCTTGGGGTTTGTTCCTATGCTACGAGAAACTGGGGGATAACAGGATTCACCGATAAACTCATCTTT. It specifies CALGVCSYATRNWGITGFTDKLIF.

Points on this clone: TCRdb's protein for this DNA is that of a much larger clone and differs from the translation at residue 9, likely a read error; the protein shown is the DNA translation. J is TRDJ2 and V is TRDV1; no clear D gene. Trimming took off 0 bases at V and 6 bases at J, with 32 bases between the two ends. The CDR3 covers 22 residues. Germline values: CDR1 TSWWSYY, CDR2 QGS. Here the CDR3 DNA reads TGTGCTCTTGGGGAACTAGCTACCGCTTTGCGATCGGAACGCCAAAGGGCAGCACAACTCTTCTTT. Protein: CALGELATALRSERQRAAQLFF.

At least ten counts were recorded for this clone. The chain employs TRDV1 and TRDJ1; TRDD3 is a possible D gene (5 bases). The J gene comes from matching the DNA to germline here; TCRdb lacks it. Germline values: CDR1 TSWWSYY, CDR2 QGS. Deletions cut 7 bases from V and 0 bases from J, with 33 bases between. The CDR3 covers 21 residues. The DNA of the CDR3 is TGTGCTCTTGTGGATTCTACAGCCTGTGGGATCGGGGCCTCCTACACCGATAAACTCATCTTT. It translates to CALVDSTACGIGASYTDKLIF.

This clone has more than one count but fewer than ten. The amino acid sequence in TCRdb belongs to a much larger clone and departs from this DNA's translation at residue 12, likely a sequencing read error; the sequence shown is translated from the DNA. The CDR3 loop reads CALGSAKGIWGMRSKLIF. The CDR3 bases are TGTGCTCTTGGGAGCGCCAAGGGGATCTGGGGGATGCGAAGTAAACTCATCTTT. The chain has TRDV1 and TRDJ1, with 9 bases matching TRDD3. No J gene was available from TCRdb, and it was assigned here by a germline match of the DNA. Germline V CDR1 and CDR2: TSWWSYY, QGS. The CDR3 runs to 18 residues. V was pared by 5 bases and J by 7 bases, with 20 bases of the junction left unmatched.

Details on this clone: This probably arose from a read error, given a far larger clone one base away. V gene TRDV1 combines with J gene TRDJ1, with 8 bases lining up with TRDD3. The J gene was missing in TCRdb and was found by matching the end of the DNA to germline. Trimming took 2 bases from V and 6 from J; bases not matched to a gene: 11. In germline, CDR1 is TSWWSYY, CDR2 QGS. The CDR3 extends over 16 amino acids. Here the CDR3 reads CALGEDLFLGENKLIF. CDR3 bases: TGTGCTCTTGGGGAAGACCTTTTTCTGGGGGAAAATAAACTCATCTTT.

Regarding this clone: This likely reflects a read error, since a far larger clone is one base away. The identical CDR3 is also encoded by other nucleotide sequences in the sample. The rearrangement uses TRDV1 and TRDJ1; D ambiguous. The J gene, left out of TCRdb, was set here by checking the DNA against germline. Germline lookup yields CDR1 TSWWSYY and CDR2 QGS. CDR3 length: 17 residues. This CDR3 is CALGERHPVSYTDKLIF. The CDR3 region has the DNA TGTGCTCTTGGGGAGAGGCACCCCGTCTCTTACACGGATAAACTCATCTTT.

In this sample, this clone turned up many times. This rearrangement joins TRDV1 to TRDJ1, with 9 bases fitting TRDD3. TCRdb carries no J gene annotation; the J gene was assigned here by matching the DNA with germline. Germline V gene lookup returns CDR1 TSWWSYY and CDR2 QGS. CDR3 length: 18 residues. The V gene end was trimmed by 3 bases and the J gene end by 0 bases; junction bases not matched to a gene: 11. The CDR3 nucleotides are TGTGCTCTTGGGGAGCCCCCACTGGGGGACCTGTACACCGATAAACTCATCTTT. Encoded protein: CALGEPPLGDLYTDKLIF.

This clone was found many times. The junction and the germline gene differ at one end; a read error may be behind it. Other nucleotide sequences from this sample produce the same CDR3. The chain joins TRDV3 to TRDJ1; D gene ambiguous. From germline, CDR1 is TVYSNPD and CDR2 GDNSRS (reference sequence). This CDR3 contains 14 residues. For the CDR3, the DNA is TGTGCCTTTTTTGTTCCGTGTTACACAGATAAACTCATCTTT. Its protein product is CAFFVPCYTDKLIF.

The table lists this clone with a few counts. This likely traces to a read error, being one base from a far larger clone. The sample contains more than one DNA sequence encoding this CDR3. The rearrangement links TRDV2 to TRDJ2; 11 nucleotides line up with TRDD3. Because TCRdb records no J gene, it was assigned here through a match of the DNA to germline. Germline V gene sequence: CDR1 GEAIGNYY, CDR2 EKD. This CDR3 is built from 19 residues. Written as DNA, the CDR3 is TGTGCCTGTGACACCGTCTGGCTGGGGGATACATCTTTGACAGCGCAACTCTTCTTT. This codes for CACDTVWLGDTSLTAQLFF.